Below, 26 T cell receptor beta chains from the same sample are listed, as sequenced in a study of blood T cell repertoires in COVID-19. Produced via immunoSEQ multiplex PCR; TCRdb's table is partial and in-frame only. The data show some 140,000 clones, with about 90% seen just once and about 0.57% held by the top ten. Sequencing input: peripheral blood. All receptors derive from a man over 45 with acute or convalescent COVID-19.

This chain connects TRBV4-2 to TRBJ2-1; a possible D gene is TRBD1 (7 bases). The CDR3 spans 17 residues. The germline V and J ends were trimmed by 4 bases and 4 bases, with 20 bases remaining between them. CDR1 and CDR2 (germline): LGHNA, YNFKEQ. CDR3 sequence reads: CASSPHHLRGTYNEQFF. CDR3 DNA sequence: TGTGCCAGCAGCCCCCACCACCTCAGGGGGACTTACAATGAGCAGTTCTTC.

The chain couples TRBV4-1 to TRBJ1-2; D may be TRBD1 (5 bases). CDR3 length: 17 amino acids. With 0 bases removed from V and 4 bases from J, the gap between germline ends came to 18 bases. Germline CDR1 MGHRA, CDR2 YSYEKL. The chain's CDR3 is CASSQDRTRGLFYGYTF. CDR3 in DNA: TGCGCCAGCAGCCAAGACCGGACAAGGGGACTTTTCTATGGCTACACCTTC.

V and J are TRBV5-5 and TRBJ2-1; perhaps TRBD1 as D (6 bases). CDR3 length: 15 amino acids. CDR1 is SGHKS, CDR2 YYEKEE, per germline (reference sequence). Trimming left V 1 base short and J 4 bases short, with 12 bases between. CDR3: CASSLSQGQYNEQFF. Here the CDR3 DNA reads TGTGCCAGCAGCTTGAGTCAGGGGCAGTACAATGAGCAGTTCTTC.

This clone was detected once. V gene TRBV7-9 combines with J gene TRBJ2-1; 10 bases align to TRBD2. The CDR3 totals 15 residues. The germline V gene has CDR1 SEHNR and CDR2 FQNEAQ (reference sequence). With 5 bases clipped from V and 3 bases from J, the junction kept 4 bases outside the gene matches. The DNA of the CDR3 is TGTGCCAGCAGCCAGACTAGCGGGCTCTACAATGAGCAGTTCTTC. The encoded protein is CASSQTSGLYNEQFF.

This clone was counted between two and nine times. As DNA, the CDR3 is TGTGCCAGCAGAGGGACAGGGGGACCTGGAAACACCATATATTTT. Translated, it gives CASRGTGGPGNTIYF. The genes are TRBV28 and TRBJ1-3, with TRBD1 identical over 11 bases. Germline V CDR1 and CDR2: MDHEN, SYDVKM. V lost 6 bases, J lost 2 bases, and 3 bases stayed unmatched. The CDR3 consists of 15 residues.

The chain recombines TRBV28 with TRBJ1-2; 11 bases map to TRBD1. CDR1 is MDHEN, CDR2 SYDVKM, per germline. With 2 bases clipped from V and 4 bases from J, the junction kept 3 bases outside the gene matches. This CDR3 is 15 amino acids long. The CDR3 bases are TGTGCCAGCAGTTTAGGGACAGGGGGGACCTATGGCTACACCTTC. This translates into CASSLGTGGTYGYTF.

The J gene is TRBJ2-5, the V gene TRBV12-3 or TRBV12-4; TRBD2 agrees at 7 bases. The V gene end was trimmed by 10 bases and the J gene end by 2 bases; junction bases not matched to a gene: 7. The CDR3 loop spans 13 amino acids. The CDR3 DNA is TGTGCCAATGACGGGGGGTTGCAAGAGACCCAGTACTTC. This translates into CANDGGLQETQYF.

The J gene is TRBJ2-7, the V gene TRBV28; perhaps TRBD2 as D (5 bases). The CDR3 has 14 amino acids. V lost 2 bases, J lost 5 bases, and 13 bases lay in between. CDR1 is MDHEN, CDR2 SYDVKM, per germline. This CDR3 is CASSLIYPGNEQYF. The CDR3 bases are TGTGCCAGCAGTTTAATATATCCGGGGAACGAGCAGTACTTC.

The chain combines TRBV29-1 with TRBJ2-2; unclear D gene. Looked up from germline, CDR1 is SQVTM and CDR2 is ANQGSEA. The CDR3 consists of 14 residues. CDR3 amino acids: CSCQWAMNTGELFF. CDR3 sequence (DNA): TGCAGTTGTCAATGGGCAATGAACACCGGGGAGCTGTTTTTT.

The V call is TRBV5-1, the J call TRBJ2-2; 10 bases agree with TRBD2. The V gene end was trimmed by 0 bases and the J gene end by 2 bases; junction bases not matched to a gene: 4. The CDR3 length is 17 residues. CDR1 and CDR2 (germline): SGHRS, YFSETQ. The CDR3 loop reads CASSLESSGSNTGELFF. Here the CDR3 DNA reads TGCGCCAGCAGCTTGGAATCTAGCGGGAGCAACACCGGGGAGCTGTTTTTT.

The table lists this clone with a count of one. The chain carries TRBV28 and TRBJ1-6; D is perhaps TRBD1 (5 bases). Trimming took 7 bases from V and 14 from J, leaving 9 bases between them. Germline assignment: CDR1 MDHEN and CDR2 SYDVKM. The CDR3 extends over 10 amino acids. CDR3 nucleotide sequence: TGTGCCAGCAACGGGGGATCCCTCCACTTT. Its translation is CASNGGSLHF. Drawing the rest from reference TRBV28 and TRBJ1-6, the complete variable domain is DVKVTQSSRYLVKRTGEKVFLECVQDMDHENMFWYRQDPGLGLRLIYFSYDVKMKEKGDIPEGYSVSREKKERFSLILESASTNQTSMYLCASNGGSLHFGNGTRLTVT.

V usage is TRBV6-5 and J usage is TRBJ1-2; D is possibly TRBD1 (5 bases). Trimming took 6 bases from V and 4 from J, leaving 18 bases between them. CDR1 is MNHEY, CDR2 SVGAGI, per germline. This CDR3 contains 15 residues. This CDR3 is CASRGGTTSGYGYTF. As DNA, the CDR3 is TGTGCCAGCAGGGGAGGGACGACGTCAGGCTATGGCTACACCTTC.

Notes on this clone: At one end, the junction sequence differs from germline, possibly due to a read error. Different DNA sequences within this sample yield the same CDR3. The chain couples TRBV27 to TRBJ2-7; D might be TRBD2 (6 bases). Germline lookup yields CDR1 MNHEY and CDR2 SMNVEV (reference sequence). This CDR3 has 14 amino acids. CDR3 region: CASSSGSGAYEQYF. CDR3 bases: TGTGCCAGTAGTTCAGGCTCGGGGGCCTACGAGCAGTACTTC.

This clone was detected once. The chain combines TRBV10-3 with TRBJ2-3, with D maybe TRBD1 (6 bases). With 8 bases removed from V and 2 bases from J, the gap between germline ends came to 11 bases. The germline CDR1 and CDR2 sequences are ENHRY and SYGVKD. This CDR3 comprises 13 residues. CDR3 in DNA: TGTGCCATCGGGGGCTCCCCCACAGATACGCAGTATTTT. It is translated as CAIGGSPTDTQYF.

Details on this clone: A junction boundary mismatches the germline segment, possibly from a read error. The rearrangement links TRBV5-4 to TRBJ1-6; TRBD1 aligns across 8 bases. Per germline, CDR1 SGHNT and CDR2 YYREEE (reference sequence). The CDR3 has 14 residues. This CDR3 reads CASSLAGSGGDQYF. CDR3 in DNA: TGTGCCAGCAGCTTGGCGGGGTCAGGGGGCGATCAATACTTT. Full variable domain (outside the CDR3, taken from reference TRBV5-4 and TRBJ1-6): ETGVTQSPTHLIKTRGQQVTLRCSSQSGHNTVSWYQQALGQGPQFIFQYYREEENGRGNFPPRFSGLQFPNYSSELNVNALELDDSALYLCASSLAGSGGDQYFGNGTRLTVT.

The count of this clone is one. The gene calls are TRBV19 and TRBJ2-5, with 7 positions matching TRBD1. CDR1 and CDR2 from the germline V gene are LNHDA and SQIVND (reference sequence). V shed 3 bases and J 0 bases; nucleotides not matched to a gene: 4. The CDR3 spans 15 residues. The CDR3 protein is CASSMGQMHQETQYF. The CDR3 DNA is TGTGCCAGTAGTATGGGACAGATGCACCAAGAGACCCAGTACTTC. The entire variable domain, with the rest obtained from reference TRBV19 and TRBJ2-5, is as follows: DGGITQSPKYLFRKEGQNVTLSCEQNLNHDAMYWYRQDPGQGLRLIYYSQIVNDFQKGDIAEGYSVSREKKESFPLTVTSAQKNPTAFYLCASSMGQMHQETQYFGPGTRLLVL.

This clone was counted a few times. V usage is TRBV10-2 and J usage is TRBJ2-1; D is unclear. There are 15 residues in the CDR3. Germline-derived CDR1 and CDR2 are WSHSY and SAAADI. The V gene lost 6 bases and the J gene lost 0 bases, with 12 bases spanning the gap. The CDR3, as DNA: TGCGCCAGCAGCGGTACAGAGAGCTCCTACAATGAGCAGTTCTTC. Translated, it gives CASSGTESSYNEQFF.

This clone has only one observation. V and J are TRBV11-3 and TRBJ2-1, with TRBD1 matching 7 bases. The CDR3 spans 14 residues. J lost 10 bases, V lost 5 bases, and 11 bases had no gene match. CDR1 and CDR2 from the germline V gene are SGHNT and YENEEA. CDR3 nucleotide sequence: TGTGCCAGCAGCCCGGAGGCAGGGGGAAGAGAGCAGTTCTTC. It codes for CASSPEAGGREQFF.

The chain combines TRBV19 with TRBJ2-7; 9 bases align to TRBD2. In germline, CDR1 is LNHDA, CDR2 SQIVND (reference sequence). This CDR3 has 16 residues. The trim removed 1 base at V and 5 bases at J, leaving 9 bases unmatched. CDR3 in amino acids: CASSIGFSGSLNEQYF. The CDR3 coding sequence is TGTGCCAGTAGTATAGGGTTTAGCGGGAGCCTCAACGAGCAGTACTTC.

The CDR3, as DNA: TGTGCCAGCAGCCCGAACCAGCGGTCTCAGGGGATCGGGGAGCTGTTTTTT. Translation gives CASSPNQRSQGIGELFF. V usage is TRBV7-8 and J usage is TRBJ2-2; possibly TRBD1 for D (6 bases). This CDR3 is built from 17 residues. Germline loops: CDR1 SGHVS, CDR2 FQNEAQ. The germline V and J ends were trimmed by 5 bases and 7 bases, with 23 bases remaining between them.

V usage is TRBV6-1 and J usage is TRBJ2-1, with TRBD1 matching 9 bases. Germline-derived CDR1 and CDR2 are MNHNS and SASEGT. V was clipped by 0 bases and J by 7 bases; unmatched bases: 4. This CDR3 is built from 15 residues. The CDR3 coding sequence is TGTGCCAGCAGTGAAGCCTTCGGACAGGGGAATGAGCAGTTCTTC. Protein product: CASSEAFGQGNEQFF.

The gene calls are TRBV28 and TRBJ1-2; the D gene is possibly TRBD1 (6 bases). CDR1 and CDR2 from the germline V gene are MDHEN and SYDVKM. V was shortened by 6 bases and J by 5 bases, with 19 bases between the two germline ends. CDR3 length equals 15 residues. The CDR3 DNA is TGTGCCAGCAGGCCTGGGACGGACAGACGTTATGGCTACACCTTC. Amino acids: CASRPGTDRRYGYTF.

This chain's CDR3 is CASSQLAGISNSPLHF. The CDR3 DNA follows: TGCGCCAGCAGCCAATTGGCAGGGATATCAAATTCACCCCTCCACTTT. The V gene is TRBV4-1, the J gene TRBJ1-6; tentative D call: TRBD1 (5 bases). CDR1 is MGHRA, CDR2 YSYEKL, per germline. The CDR3 contains 16 residues. Trimming pared 2 bases from V and 7 bases from J, leaving 15 bases between.

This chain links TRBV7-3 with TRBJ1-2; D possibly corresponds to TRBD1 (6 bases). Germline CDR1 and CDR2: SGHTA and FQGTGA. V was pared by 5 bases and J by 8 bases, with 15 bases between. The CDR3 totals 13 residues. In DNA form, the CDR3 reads TGTGCCAGCAGCCAAACAGGGTCTTACGGCTACACCTTC. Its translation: CASSQTGSYGYTF.

CDR3 sequence: CASRGTSGTSVWGEQYF. DNA of the CDR3: TGTGCCAGCAGAGGGACTAGCGGGACCTCGGTGTGGGGCGAGCAGTACTTC. J is TRBJ2-7 and V is TRBV5-8, with 13 bases aligning to TRBD2. Germline CDR1 reads SGHTS; CDR2 reads YDEGEE. The CDR3 totals 17 residues. V lost 5 bases to trimming and J lost 6 bases; unmatched junction nucleotides: 14.

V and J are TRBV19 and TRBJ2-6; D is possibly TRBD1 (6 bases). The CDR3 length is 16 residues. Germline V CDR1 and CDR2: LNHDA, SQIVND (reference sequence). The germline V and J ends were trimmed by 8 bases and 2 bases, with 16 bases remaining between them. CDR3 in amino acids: CASRGQYATGANVLTF. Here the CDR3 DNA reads TGTGCCAGTCGAGGACAGTACGCCACTGGGGCCAACGTCCTGACTTTC.